This is a list of T cell receptor beta chains from one sample in a study of shared T cell receptors in the human thymus. Repertoires were generated with immunoSEQ multiplex PCR, while TCRdb's copy carries only in-frame clones and drops some. The table has about 610,000 clones, roughly 90% seen once. These sequences were also reported in another study, on human thymus T cells.

Input material: thymocytes. The receptors were sampled from a boy under two years old with a congenital heart defect. Each CDR3 is given with its conserved first and last residue.

V: TRBV19; J: TRBJ2-3; CDR3: CASSMKPGSTDTQYF
V: TRBV7-2; J: TRBJ2-7; CDR3: CASRWRSASYEQYF
V: TRBV28; J: TRBJ1-5; CDR3: CASSLYGGAGGEDQPQHF
V: TRBV28; J: TRBJ2-1; CDR3: CASSCSTTTPGEQFF
V: TRBV6-4; J: TRBJ2-4; CDR3: CARRINRGVGNIQYF
V: TRBV28; J: TRBJ2-5; CDR3: CASSLWSRWETQYF
V: TRBV4-1; J: TRBJ2-3; CDR3: CASSQVNALSTDTQYF
V: TRBV30; J: TRBJ2-1; CDR3: CAWSPPGTSGRVAYNEQFF
V: TRBV18; J: TRBJ1-5; CDR3: CASSPSGGNQPQHF
V: TRBV27; J: TRBJ2-1; CDR3: CASSPSGTSGRFFNEQFF
V: TRBV6-1; J: TRBJ1-1; CDR3: CASNPVGTGTPEAFF
V: TRBV27; J: TRBJ2-7; CDR3: CASSTPGRPRYEQYF
V: TRBV15; J: TRBJ2-1; CDR3: CATSKGAGTHNEQFF
V: TRBV18; J: TRBJ2-5; CDR3: CASSPTGITDPVGETQYF
V: TRBV4-3; J: TRBJ2-1; CDR3: CASSQDWASVTSSYNEQFF
V: TRBV29-1; J: TRBJ2-1; CDR3: CSVVSGVDYNEQFF
V: TRBV18; J: TRBJ1-2; CDR3: CASSTDRGQGYGYTF
V: TRBV6-4; J: TRBJ2-1; CDR3: CASSSVAGRGVGEQFF
V: TRBV6-4; J: TRBJ2-2; CDR3: CASSERTGSGELFF
V: TRBV15; J: TRBJ2-7; CDR3: CATSRGLVFPSYEQYF
V: TRBV4-1; J: TRBJ2-5; CDR3: CASSQSVGGPEVETQYF
V: TRBV6-9; J: TRBJ1-4; CDR3: CASERDRGNEKLFF
V: TRBV27; J: TRBJ2-1; CDR3: CASSQRLAGRFEQFF
V: TRBV7-9; J: TRBJ2-5; CDR3: CASSLARKGNIETQYF
V: TRBV23-1; J: TRBJ1-5; CDR3: CASPQGTPGQPQHF
V: TRBV2; J: TRBJ2-3; CDR3: CASSHRGTDTQYF
V: TRBV4-2; J: TRBJ2-3; CDR3: CASSQSGTRDLSTDTQYF
V: TRBV4-1; J: TRBJ2-7; CDR3: CASSQALAGPSPYEQYF
V: TRBV9; J: TRBJ2-1; CDR3: CASSAVAGRYNEQFF
V: TRBV2; J: TRBJ1-4; CDR3: CASSASGTPGEKLFF
V: TRBV30; J: TRBJ2-1; CDR3: CAWSGGRPAYNEQFF
V: TRBV6-5; J: TRBJ2-7; CDR3: CASSPGGISPQQYF
V: TRBV5-6; J: TRBJ1-5; CDR3: CASSRNRDRQVCRNQPQHF
V: TRBV5-4; J: TRBJ1-1; CDR3: CASSPGQGKQTEAFF